These 21 T cell receptor beta chains were sequenced from one sample in a study of T-cell memory formation after mild COVID-19. A single record per CDR3 protein comes from TCRdb applying MiXCR to the 5' RACE reads. The data hold 350,000 to 400,000 distinct CDR3 sequences, with roughly an eighth observed a single time. The sequencing input was PBMCs or a T cell subset sorted from them (not recorded which). The receptors stem from a man younger than 30 who had mild COVID-19 (a few samples of this study predate the infection). Cell type and time point are not known.

This clonotype has ten or more counts. This chain joins TRBV5-1 and TRBJ1-2; 7 bases are shared with TRBD1. The germline gives CDR1 SGHRS, CDR2 YFSETQ. The CDR3 extends over 14 amino acids. V shed 4 bases, J shed 5 bases, and the junction held 8 bases outside the gene matches. CDR3: CASSTWDSTYGYTF. CDR3 coding DNA: TGCGCCAGCAGCACCTGGGACAGTACTTATGGCTACACCTTC.

The chain couples TRBV10-3 to TRBJ2-3, with TRBD2 matching 7 bases. The CDR3 spans 17 residues. The V gene end was trimmed by 0 bases and the J gene end by 2 bases; junction bases not matched to a gene: 8. Germline V CDR1 and CDR2: ENHRY, SYGVKD. Here the CDR3 reads CAISESTSEKYTDTQYF. CDR3 sequence (DNA): TGTGCCATCAGTGAGTCAACTAGCGAGAAATACACAGATACGCAGTATTTT.

On this clonotype itself: One junction end does not reproduce the germline sequence, and a read error may be involved. The chain links TRBV10-3 to TRBJ2-6; 7 positions match TRBD1. Germline V gene sequence: CDR1 ENHRY, CDR2 SYGVKD. This CDR3 contains 14 residues. CDR3 protein: CASTQGTGANVLTF. CDR3 bases: TGCGCCTCAACACAGGGGACTGGGGCCAACGTCCTGACTTTC.

This clonotype was seen only a few times. This chain joins TRBV20-1 and TRBJ2-5; D might be TRBD1 or TRBD2, each matching 5 bases. Between the trimmed V and J ends, which lost 0 bases and 5 bases, there was a span of 13 bases. Germline V gives CDR1 DFQATT, CDR2 SNEGSKA (reference sequence). The CDR3 totals 14 residues. The chain's CDR3 is CSARDLRGWETQYF. The CDR3 region has the DNA TGCAGTGCTAGAGATCTCCGGGGCTGGGAGACCCAGTACTTC.

CDR3 in DNA: TGCGCCAGACGGGATATCGGGGAGCTGTTTTTT. Amino acid sequence: CARRDIGELFF. The chain carries TRBV5-1 and TRBJ2-2, with a tentative D call TRBD2 (5 bases). Germline V gene sequence: CDR1 SGHRS, CDR2 YFSETQ. V was trimmed by 8 bases and J by 7 bases, leaving 9 bases between them. This CDR3 has 11 residues.

The rearrangement joins TRBV7-9 to TRBJ1-3; D remains ambiguous. The CDR3 is 13 amino acids. V lost 5 bases, J lost 3 bases, and 8 bases lay in between. CDR1 SEHNR and CDR2 FQNEAQ come from the germline V gene (reference sequence). The CDR3 coding sequence is TGTGCCAGCAGCATGGGATATGGAAACACCATATATTTT. Protein: CASSMGYGNTIYF.

This clonotype was picked up many times. The chain carries TRBV7-9 and TRBJ2-5; a weak D match, TRBD2 (5 bases). Germline V gene lookup returns CDR1 SEHNR and CDR2 FQNEAQ (reference sequence). The CDR3 sequence is 14 residues long. The germline V and J ends were trimmed by 5 bases and 0 bases, with 10 bases remaining between them. Written as DNA, the CDR3 is TGTGCCAGCAGCACAACGGGGTACCAAGAGACCCAGTACTTC. Protein product: CASSTTGYQETQYF.

A few counts support this clonotype. The CDR3 region is CASSPGQGHQPQHF. CDR3 in DNA: TGTGCCAGCAGTCCGGGACAGGGACATCAGCCCCAGCATTTT. This rearrangement joins TRBV12-3 or TRBV12-4 to TRBJ1-5, with 9 bases that match TRBD1. This CDR3 has 14 residues. V gave up 5 bases and J gave up 5 bases; unmatched junction bases: 4.

In its sample, this clonotype was seen a few times. This chain connects TRBV20-1 to TRBJ1-2; the match to TRBD1 covers 9 bases. J lost 7 bases, V lost 7 bases, and 4 bases had no gene match. Germline V CDR1 and CDR2: DFQATT, SNEGSKA (reference sequence). The CDR3 consists of 11 residues. CDR3: CSGETGGGYTF. The CDR3 DNA follows: TGCAGTGGGGAGACAGGGGGTGGCTACACCTTC.

This chain uses TRBV7-8 with TRBJ2-7; no reliable D call. CDR1 and CDR2 from the germline V gene are SGHVS and FQNEAQ. This CDR3 contains 14 residues. Trimming took off 6 bases at V and 6 bases at J, with 18 bases between the two ends. CDR3 amino acids: CASRPLGSLPEQYF. CDR3 bases: TGTGCCAGCAGACCGTTGGGCAGCCTTCCCGAGCAGTACTTC.

This chain links TRBV19 with TRBJ1-1; the match to TRBD1 covers 8 bases. V gave up 5 bases and J gave up 12 bases; unmatched junction bases: 8. Per germline, CDR1 LNHDA and CDR2 SQIVND (reference sequence). This CDR3 comprises 12 residues. This CDR3 is CASSVVTGATFF. CDR3 coding DNA: TGTGCCAGTAGTGTAGTGACAGGGGCAACTTTCTTT.

The chain uses TRBV4-1 and TRBJ1-2; D not certain. The CDR3 sequence is 15 residues long. Per germline, CDR1 MGHRA and CDR2 YSYEKL. Between the trimmed V and J ends, which lost 0 bases and 5 bases, there was a span of 13 bases. CDR3 amino acids: CASSQETAVSYGYTF. The CDR3, as DNA: TGCGCCAGCAGCCAAGAAACTGCGGTGTCATATGGCTACACCTTC.

This sequence joins TRBV9 and TRBJ1-2; D might be TRBD1 (6 bases). Trimming removed 4 bases at V and 8 bases at J, with 24 bases between. CDR1 SGDLS and CDR2 YYNGEE come from the germline V gene. This CDR3 contains 16 residues. The CDR3, as DNA: TGTGCCAGCAGCCCAGAACGGAACAAGGGGGGCTGGGGCTACACCTTC. Its translation: CASSPERNKGGWGYTF.

This clonotype was recorded many times. The rearrangement uses TRBV5-5 and TRBJ1-5; unclear D gene. The V gene lost 0 bases and the J gene lost 4 bases, with 8 bases spanning the gap. In germline, CDR1 is SGHKS, CDR2 YYEKEE (reference sequence). This CDR3 region has 14 residues. DNA of the CDR3: TGTGCCAGCAGCTTGGGGCCAGAGAATCAGCCCCAGCATTTT. Translation: CASSLGPENQPQHF.

V gene TRBV7-2 combines with J gene TRBJ2-4; D gene uncertain. The germline gives CDR1 SGHTA, CDR2 FQGNSA. Trimming left V 2 bases short and J 3 bases short, with 8 bases between. CDR3 length: 14 residues. The CDR3 DNA follows: TGTGCCAGCAGCTTAACACTGGTCAAAAACATTCAGTACTTC. Its translation is CASSLTLVKNIQYF.

This clonotype has just a few counts. The chain has TRBV9 and TRBJ1-3; a possible D gene is TRBD1 (5 bases). CDR1 SGDLS and CDR2 YYNGEE come from the germline V gene. The CDR3 extends over 14 amino acids. Trimming took off 1 base at V and 3 bases at J, with 8 bases between the two ends. The CDR3 here is CASSVSGGGNTIYF. The CDR3 DNA is TGTGCCAGCAGCGTATCTGGGGGTGGAAACACCATATATTTT.

This sequence joins TRBV6-1 and TRBJ1-5; D is uncertain. Germline V CDR1 and CDR2: MNHNS, SASEGT. The CDR3 has 13 residues. V gave up 6 bases and J gave up 5 bases, with 11 bases separating them. This CDR3 reads CASRLGTDQPQHF. CDR3 nucleotides: TGTGCCAGCAGGCTGGGTACTGATCAGCCCCAGCATTTT.

The chain uses TRBV29-1 and TRBJ2-1, with TRBD2 matching over 8 bases. With V trimmed by 3 bases and J by 4 bases, 5 bases remained unmatched. Germline V gene data show CDR1 as SQVTM and CDR2 as ANQGSEA. The CDR3 extends over 14 amino acids. This CDR3 reads CSVDRRGDYNEQFF. Here the CDR3 DNA reads TGCAGCGTTGATCGGCGGGGGGATTACAATGAGCAGTTCTTC.

J is TRBJ2-6 and V is TRBV25-1; 7 bases align to TRBD1. From germline, CDR1 is MGHDK and CDR2 SYGVNS. The J segment lost 4 bases and the V segment lost 6 bases, leaving 6 bases of the junction unmatched. The CDR3 consists of 15 residues. This CDR3 is CASSPTGIGANVLTF. CDR3 sequence (DNA): TGTGCCAGCAGCCCGACAGGGATCGGGGCCAACGTCCTGACTTTC.

The chain combines TRBV9 with TRBJ2-1; the D is unclear. V dropped 3 bases and J dropped 9 bases, with 19 bases sitting between them. The CDR3 is made up of 15 amino acids. CDR1 and CDR2 (germline): SGDLS, YYNGEE. This chain's CDR3 is CASSAHTLVGSEQFF. In DNA form, the CDR3 reads TGTGCCAGCAGCGCCCATACGCTAGTAGGTAGTGAGCAGTTCTTC.

Here the CDR3 DNA reads TGTGCCAGCAGTTGGGGATCGGATACGCAGTATTTT. Residues: CASSWGSDTQYF. V gene TRBV6-6 combines with J gene TRBJ2-3; D is unclear. Germline V gene lookup returns CDR1 MNHNY and CDR2 SVGAGI (reference sequence). V lost 4 bases, J lost 6 bases, and 8 bases lay in between. CDR3 length: 12 amino acids.